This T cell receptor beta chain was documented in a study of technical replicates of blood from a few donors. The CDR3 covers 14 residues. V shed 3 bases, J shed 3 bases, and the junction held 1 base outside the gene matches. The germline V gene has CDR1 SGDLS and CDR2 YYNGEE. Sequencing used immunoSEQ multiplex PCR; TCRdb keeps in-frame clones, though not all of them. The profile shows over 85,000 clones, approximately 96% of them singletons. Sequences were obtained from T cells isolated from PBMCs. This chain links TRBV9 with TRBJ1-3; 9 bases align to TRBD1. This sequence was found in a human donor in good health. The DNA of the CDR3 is TGTGCCAGCAGCGGGACAGGGGATGGAAACACCATATATTTT. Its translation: CASSGTGDGNTIYF. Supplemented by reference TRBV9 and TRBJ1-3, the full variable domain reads DSGVTQTPKHLITATGQRVTLRCSPRSGDLSVYWYQQSLDQGLQFLIQYYNGEERAKGNILERFSAQQFPDLHSELNLSSLELGDSALYFCASSGTGDGNTIYFGEGSWLTVV.